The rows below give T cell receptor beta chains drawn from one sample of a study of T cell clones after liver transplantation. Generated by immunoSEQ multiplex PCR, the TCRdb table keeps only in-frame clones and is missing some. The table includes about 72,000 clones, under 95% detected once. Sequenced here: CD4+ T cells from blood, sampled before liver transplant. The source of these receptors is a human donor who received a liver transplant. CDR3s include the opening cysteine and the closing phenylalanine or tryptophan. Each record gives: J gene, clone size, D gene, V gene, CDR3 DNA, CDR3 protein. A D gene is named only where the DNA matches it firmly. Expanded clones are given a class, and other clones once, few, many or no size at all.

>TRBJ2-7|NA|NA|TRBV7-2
TGTGCCAGCAGCTTAAATCTAGCTCTCGAGCAGTACTTC
CASSLNLALEQYF
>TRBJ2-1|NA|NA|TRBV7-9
TGTGCCAGCAGCTTATCCGCCAATGAGCAGTTCTTC
CASSLSANEQFF
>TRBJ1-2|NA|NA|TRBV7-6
TGTGCCAGCAGCTTAGGGTCTGCAGGTCAGGAGGGCTACACCTTC
CASSLGSAGQEGYTF
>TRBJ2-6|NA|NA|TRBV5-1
TGCGCCAGCAGCTTGGAGTCCGGCTCTGGGGCCAACGTCCTGACTTTC
CASSLESGSGANVLTF
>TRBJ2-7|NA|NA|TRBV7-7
TGTGCCAGCAGCCGAGGAACCGATAATTACGAGCAGTACTTC
CASSRGTDNYEQYF
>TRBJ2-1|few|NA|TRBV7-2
TGTGCCAGCAGTTTTGCGACAAGCTCCTACAATGAGCAGTTCTTC
CASSFATSSYNEQFF
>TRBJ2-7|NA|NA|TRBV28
TGTGCCAGCAGCCCCCTGGCGAGCGTGCAGTACTTC
CASSPLASVQYF
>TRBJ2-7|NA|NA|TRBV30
TGTGCCTGGAGTGCCGAGGCCCCCAACTACGAGCAGTACTTC
CAWSAEAPNYEQYF
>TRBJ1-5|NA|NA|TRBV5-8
TGTGCCAGCAGCATACGGGCGGGGGGCACTCAGCCCCAGCATTTT
CASSIRAGGTQPQHF
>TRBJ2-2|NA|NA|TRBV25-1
TGTGCCAGCAGTGGGGGAAGCAGTCAGGCCGGGGAGCTGTTTTTT
CASSGGSSQAGELFF
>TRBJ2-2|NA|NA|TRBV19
TGTGCCAGTGGCCCACAGCTACCGAACACCGGGGAGCTGTTTTTT
CASGPQLPNTGELFF
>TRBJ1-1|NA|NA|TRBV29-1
TGCAGCGTTGAAAAGGCAGCTATGACTGAAGCTTTCTTT
CSVEKAAMTEAFF
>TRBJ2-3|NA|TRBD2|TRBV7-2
TGTGCCAGCAGCTTTTTAGGTACGCCTAGCGGGGGCCGTTCCGATACGCAGTATTTT
CASSFLGTPSGGRSDTQYF
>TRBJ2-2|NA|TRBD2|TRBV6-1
TGTGCCAGCAGTAGCGGGAGGAACACCGGGGAGCTGTTTTTT
CASSSGRNTGELFF
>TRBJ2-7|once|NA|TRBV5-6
TGTGCCAGCAGCTTGGCCGGGGTTCCTGACGAGCAGTACTTC
CASSLAGVPDEQYF
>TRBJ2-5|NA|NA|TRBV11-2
TGTGCCAGCAGCTCGGGGTTGGAAGAGACCCAGTACTTC
CASSSGLEETQYF
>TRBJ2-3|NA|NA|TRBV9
TGTGCCAGCAGCCTTAGCGCCACTAGCACAGATACGCAGTATTTT
CASSLSATSTDTQYF
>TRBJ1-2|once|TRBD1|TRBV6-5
TGTGCCAGCAGAAAACAGGGGGCGCGGAATGGCTACACCTTC
CASRKQGARNGYTF
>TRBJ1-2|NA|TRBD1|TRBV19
TGTGCCAGTAGTCGACAGGGGAGCGGTGGCTACACCTTC
CASSRQGSGGYTF
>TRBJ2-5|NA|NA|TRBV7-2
TGTGCCAGCAGCTTAGGAGTAGCAGAGACCCAGTACTTC
CASSLGVAETQYF
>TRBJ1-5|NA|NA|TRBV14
TGTGCCAGCAGCCTGCGAACACTAGACAGGTCCCGTAGCAATCAGCCCCAGCATTTT
CASSLRTLDRSRSNQPQHF
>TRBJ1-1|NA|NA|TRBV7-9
TGTGCCAGCAGCTTAGCCGGGGCGAACACTGAAGCTTTCTTT
CASSLAGANTEAFF
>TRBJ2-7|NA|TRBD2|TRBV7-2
TGTGCCAGCAGCCCTACTAGCGGGAGTTCGTACGAGCAGTACTTC
CASSPTSGSSYEQYF
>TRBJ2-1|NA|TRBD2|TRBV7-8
TGTGCCAGCAGCCCCTGGATGCCGGGAGGGCACAATGAGCAGTTCTTC
CASSPWMPGGHNEQFF
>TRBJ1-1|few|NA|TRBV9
TGTGCCAGCAGCGTAGAGGGGAACACTGAAGCTTTCTTT
CASSVEGNTEAFF
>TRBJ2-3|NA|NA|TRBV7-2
TGTGCCAGCAGCTTAGACAGGGCCAATACGCAGTATTTT
CASSLDRANTQYF
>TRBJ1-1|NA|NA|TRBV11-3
TGTGCCAGCAGCCCCCCAAGGCAGGGACGCGGCACTGAAGCTTTCTTT
CASSPPRQGRGTEAFF
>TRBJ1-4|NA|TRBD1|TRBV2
TGTGCCAGAAGTGACAGGGTTGGTGAAAAACTGTTTTTT
CARSDRVGEKLFF
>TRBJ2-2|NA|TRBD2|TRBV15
TGTGCCACCAGCAGAGAGCTAGCGGGAGTCTCCGGGGAGCTGTTTTTT
CATSRELAGVSGELFF
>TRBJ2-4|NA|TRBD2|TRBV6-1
TGTGCCAGCAGTGAAGTAGGACTAGCGGGGGATATAGCCAAAAACATTCAGTACTTC
CASSEVGLAGDIAKNIQYF
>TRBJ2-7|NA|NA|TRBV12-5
TGTGCTAGTGGTTTGGTACCCCTGCGGGGTCTGGACTACGAGCAGTACTTC
CASGLVPLRGLDYEQYF
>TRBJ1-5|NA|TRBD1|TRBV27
TGTGCCAGCAGTTCAGGGCAGGGGGCCAGTCAGCCCCAGCATTTT
CASSSGQGASQPQHF
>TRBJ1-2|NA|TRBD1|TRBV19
TGTGCCAGTAGTAGAGGGACAGGCGGGGCTAACTATGGCTACACCTTC
CASSRGTGGANYGYTF
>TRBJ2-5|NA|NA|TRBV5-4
TGTGCCAGCAGCTACCGCGGGGAGACGCAGACCCAGTACTTC
CASSYRGETQTQYF
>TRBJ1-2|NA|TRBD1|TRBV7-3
TGTGCCAGCAGCCCAGGGGACAGGGAGAGTGATGGCTACACCTTC
CASSPGDRESDGYTF
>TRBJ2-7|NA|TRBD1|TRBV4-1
TGCGCCAGCAGCCCCCGGGACAGGGCCGAGCAGTACTTC
CASSPRDRAEQYF
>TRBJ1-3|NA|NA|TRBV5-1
TGCGCCAGCAGCGAGGGGTCCTCTGGAAACACCATATATTTT
CASSEGSSGNTIYF
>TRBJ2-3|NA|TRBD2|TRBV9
TGTGCCAGCAGCGTAGAGGGGCTAGCGGGAGGATTGGCAGATACGCAGTATTTT
CASSVEGLAGGLADTQYF
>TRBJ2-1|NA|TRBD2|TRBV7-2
TGTGCCAGCAGCTTCCCCGGGACTAGCACCTACAATGAGCAGTTCTTC
CASSFPGTSTYNEQFF
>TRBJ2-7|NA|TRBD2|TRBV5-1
TGCGCCAGCAGCTTGGAACCGCGGGGGAACGAGCAGTACTTC
CASSLEPRGNEQYF
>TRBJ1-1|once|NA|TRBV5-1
TGCGCCAGCAGCTTCGGAATGAACACTGAAGCTTTCTTT
CASSFGMNTEAFF
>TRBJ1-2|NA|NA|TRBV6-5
TGTGCCAGCAGTTACAAACACGGGACGCCGGTGGGCTACACCTTC
CASSYKHGTPVGYTF
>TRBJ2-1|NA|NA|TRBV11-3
TGTGCCAGCAGCAACAATGAGCAGTTCTTC
CASSNNEQFF
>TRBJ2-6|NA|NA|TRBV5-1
TGCGCCAGCAGCACTGGAGAGAGGTCCGGGGCCAACGTCCTGACTTTC
CASSTGERSGANVLTF
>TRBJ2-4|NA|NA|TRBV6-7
TGTGCCAGCATCTCCAAGGGAGGTTCACGAGTGGGCATTCAGTACTTC
CASISKGGSRVGIQYF
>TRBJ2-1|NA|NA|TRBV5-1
TGCGCCAGCAGCTTGGCCGAGAGATGGGCTAGGGTGTTCTTC
CASSLAERWARVFF
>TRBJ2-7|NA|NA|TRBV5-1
TGCGCCAGCAGTAGTGGGAGGTCCTACGAGCAGTACTTC
CASSSGRSYEQYF
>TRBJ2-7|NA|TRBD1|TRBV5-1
TGCGCCAGCAGCTCTTATCCGGACAGGAGCTCCTACGAGCAGTACTTC
CASSSYPDRSSYEQYF
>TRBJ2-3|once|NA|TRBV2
TGTGCCAGCAGCGTTGACAGGCCAGATACGCAGTATTTT
CASSVDRPDTQYF
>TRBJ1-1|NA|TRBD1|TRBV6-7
TGTGCCAGCAGTTCCTCTGACAGGGATCCTCCCCCGAACACTGAAGCTTTCTTT
CASSSSDRDPPPNTEAFF
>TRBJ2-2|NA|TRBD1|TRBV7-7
TGTGCTAGCAGCCGGGACAGGCTGAACACCGGGGAGCTGTTTTTT
CASSRDRLNTGELFF
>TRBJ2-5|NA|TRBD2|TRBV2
TGTGCCAGCAGTAAGGGACTAGCGGGATTGAAAGAGACCCAGTACTTC
CASSKGLAGLKETQYF
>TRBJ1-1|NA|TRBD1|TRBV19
TGTGCCAGTAGTACCAGGGGGCTGAACACTGAAGCTTTCTTT
CASSTRGLNTEAFF
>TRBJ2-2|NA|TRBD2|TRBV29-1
TGCAGCGTTGGACCAGCGGGACGGGGGACCGGGGAGCTGTTTTTT
CSVGPAGRGTGELFF
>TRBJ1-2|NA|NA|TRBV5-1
TGCGCCAGCAGCTTGCTTAGGGTGGTCTATGGCTACACCTTC
CASSLLRVVYGYTF
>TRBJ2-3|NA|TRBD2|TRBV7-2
TGTGCCAGCAGCTTAAGAGGTCTAGCGGGAGTGGAGGATACGCAGTATTTT
CASSLRGLAGVEDTQYF
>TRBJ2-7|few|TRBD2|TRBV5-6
TGTGCCAGCAGCTTGGTCGAACTAGCGGGAGGTGGCGAGCAGTACTTC
CASSLVELAGGGEQYF